The clone carrying this T cell receptor beta chain was seen only a few times. Its cognate antigen is unknown. The source of the sample is a study of blood T cells in healthy people across ages. Study conclusions and caveats: In long-lived donors, naive CD4+ cell counts and diversity exceeded those of aged donors.

CDR1 is KGHSH and CDR2 is LQKENI in the germline V gene. V was clipped by 6 bases and J by 4 bases, with 18 bases between them. The CDR3 consists of 15 residues. For the second PCR, which ran for roughly 7 to 11 cycles, a sample-barcoded 5' primer and a J-beta primer mix were used. TCRdb recomputed calls from the 5' RACE reads with MiXCR, one row per CDR3 protein. The sample records about 1,400,000 distinct CDR3 sequences, about 43% being singletons. Each sample yielded at least 6 million isolated PBMCs. The sequence was obtained from a woman younger than 30 in good health. Sequencing input: blood. The chain joins TRBV18 to TRBJ1-2; D might be TRBD1 (6 bases). Here the CDR3 reads CASSPQPTGSYGYTF. Written as DNA, the CDR3 is TGTGCCAGCTCCCCCCAGCCAACAGGGTCCTATGGCTACACCTTC.